The text below deals with one T cell receptor beta chain. Its target is not known. TRB was amplified from roughly 270 ng of peripheral blood genomic DNA per sample. The CDR3 loop spans 14 amino acids. Germline-derived CDR1 and CDR2 are SGHRS and YFSETQ. This entry belongs to a study of T cell clusters in autoimmune cytopenias. General study results and limits: No experiment has yet validated the function of the T cell clusters defined in silico.

One tube held mixed TRB-A and TRB-B primer pools for touch-down PCR. TCRdb reprocessed the multiplex PCR reads, keeping one entry per CDR3 protein, no DNA. The data show 3,000 to 5,000 distinct CDR3 sequences, and the top ten clones hold about two fifths. These data were also filed under a second study, of T cell repertoires in aging, cancer and after chemotherapy. From that report: In cancer patients, declining TCR diversity with age involved lost richness and lost evenness.

The clonotype originates from a human donor in good health. The V and J genes are TRBV5-1 and TRBJ2-7; TCRdb names TRBD2, which stays unverified in the absence of DNA. Sequencing used peripheral blood. CDR3: CASSPSDWPYEQYF.